This TCR beta chain was recovered during a study of regulatory T cells in long-lasting Graves disease. Time point defined: persistent/refractory GD, antithyroid drugs over 5 years with positive TRAb. Generation of the TCR library employed RNA extracted from PBMCs. CDR1 and CDR2 (germline): SQVTM, ANQGSEA. CDR3 length: 14 residues. The study, taken as a whole, reports: A greater number of public clonotypes (more than 2,500) was shared by persistent patients than by new patients (roughly 880). Newly diagnosed disease favored TRBV20-1 and TRBJ2-1 over persistent disease.

In the case of this clonotype: The antigen remains unidentified. One end of the junction is discordant with germline, which a read error may explain.

Combining iRepertoire HTBI primers with Arm-PCR of CDR3 regions, the authors built TCR beta libraries. TCRdb independently ran MiXCR on the multiplex PCR reads; one entry per CDR3 protein. In the table there are about 470,000 distinct CDR3 sequences, 20% to 25% of which are singletons. The clonotype originates from a female donor with Graves disease. The sequencing here drew on peripheral blood mononuclear cells (PBMCs), taken when the disease was refractory, from a patient treated with antithyroid drugs. The chain combines TRBV29-1 with TRBJ2-2; D perhaps matches TRBD2 (6 bases). The CDR3 DNA sequence: TGCAGCGCTGAAGGGCGGGGTGACACCGGGGAGCTGTTTTTT. Encoded protein: CSAEGRGDTGELFF.